This T cell receptor (beta chain) was sequenced in a study of T cells expressing NK-cell markers. Looked up from germline, CDR1 is MDHEN and CDR2 is SYDVKM. The length of the CDR3 is 16 residues. TCRdb re-called the 5' RACE reads and gives one entry per CDR3 protein, without DNA. The data show 150,000 to 200,000 distinct CDR3 sequences, and the top ten clones hold 20%. The TCR was taken from a man aged 18 to 69 in good health. The chain is built from TRBV28 and TRBJ2-1. The source material was blood T cells: a sorted CD56 or NKG2C T cell subset, CD4+ or CD8+ T cells, or bulk PBMC T cells (not recorded which). CDR3 loop: CASSLAGGRSYNEQFF.